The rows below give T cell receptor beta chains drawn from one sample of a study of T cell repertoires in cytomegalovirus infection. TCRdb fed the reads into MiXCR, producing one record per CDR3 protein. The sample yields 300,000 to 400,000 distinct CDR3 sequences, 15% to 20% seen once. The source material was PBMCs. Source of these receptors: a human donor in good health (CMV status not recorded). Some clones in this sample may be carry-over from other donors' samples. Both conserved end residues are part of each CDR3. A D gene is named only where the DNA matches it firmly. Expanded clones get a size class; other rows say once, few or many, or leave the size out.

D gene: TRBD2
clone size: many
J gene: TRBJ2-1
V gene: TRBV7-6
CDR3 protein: CASSPIREGEQFF
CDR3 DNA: TGTGCCAGCAGCCCCATACGGGAGGGTGAGCAGTTCTTC

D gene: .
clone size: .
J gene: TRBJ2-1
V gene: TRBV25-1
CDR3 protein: CASSEYRPPRNEQFF
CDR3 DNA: TGTGCCAGCAGTGAATATCGGCCCCCCCGCAATGAGCAGTTCTTC

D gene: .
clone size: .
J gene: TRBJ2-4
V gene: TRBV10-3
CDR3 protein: CAISERGDIQYF
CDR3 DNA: TGTGCCATCAGTGAAAGGGGGGACATTCAGTACTTC

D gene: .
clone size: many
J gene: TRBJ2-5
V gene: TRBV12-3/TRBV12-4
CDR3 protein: CASRSLDLETQYF
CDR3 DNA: TGTGCCAGCAGGTCACTAGATCTGGAGACCCAGTACTTC

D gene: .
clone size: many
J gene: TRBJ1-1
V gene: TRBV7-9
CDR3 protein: CASSRLGGAAFVPGMNTEAFF
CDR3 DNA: TGTGCCAGCAGCCGCTTAGGAGGGGCAGCCTTCGTCCCCGGGATGAACACTGAAGCTTTCTTT

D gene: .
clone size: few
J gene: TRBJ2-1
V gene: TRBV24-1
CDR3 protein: CATSETSSLNNEQFF
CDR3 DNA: TGTGCCACCAGTGAGACCTCTAGCCTAAACAATGAGCAGTTCTTC

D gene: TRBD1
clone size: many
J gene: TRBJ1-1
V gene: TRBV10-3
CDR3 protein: CASRNRGPTEAFF
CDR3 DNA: TGTGCCAGCAGAAACAGGGGACCCACTGAAGCTTTCTTT

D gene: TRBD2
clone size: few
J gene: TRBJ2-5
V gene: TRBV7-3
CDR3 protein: CASSRRRGAVETQYF
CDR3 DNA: TGTGCCAGCAGCCGACGGCGGGGGGCGGTAGAGACCCAGTACTTC

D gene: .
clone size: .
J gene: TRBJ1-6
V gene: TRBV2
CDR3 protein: CASTDPDSPLHF
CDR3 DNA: TGTGCCAGCACCGACCCTGATTCACCCCTCCACTTT

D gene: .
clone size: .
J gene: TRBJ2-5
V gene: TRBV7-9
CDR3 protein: CASSSLVSSAQETQYF
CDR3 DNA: TGTGCCAGCAGCTCGCTCGTGTCTAGCGCTCAAGAGACCCAGTACTTC

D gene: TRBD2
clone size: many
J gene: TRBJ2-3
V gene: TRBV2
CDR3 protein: CASTSRTSGATDTQYF
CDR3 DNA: TGTGCCAGCACCTCTAGGACTAGCGGGGCCACAGATACGCAGTATTTT

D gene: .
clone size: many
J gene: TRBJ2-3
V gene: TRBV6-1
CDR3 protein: CASSPSPGAGTDTQYF
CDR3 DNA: TGTGCCAGCAGCCCTTCCCCGGGGGCGGGCACAGATACGCAGTATTTT

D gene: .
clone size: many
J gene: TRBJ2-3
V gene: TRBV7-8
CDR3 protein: CASSFTGSDTQYF
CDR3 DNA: TGTGCCAGCAGCTTCACAGGGTCAGATACGCAGTATTTT

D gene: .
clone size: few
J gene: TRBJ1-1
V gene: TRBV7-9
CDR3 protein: CASSLVVENTEAFF
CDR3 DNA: TGTGCCAGCAGCTTAGTAGTGGAAAACACTGAAGCTTTCTTT

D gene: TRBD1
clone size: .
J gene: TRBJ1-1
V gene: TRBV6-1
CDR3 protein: CASSYPIGGGAFTEAFF
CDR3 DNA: TGTGCCAGCAGTTACCCTATTGGAGGGGGCGCGTTCACTGAAGCTTTCTTT

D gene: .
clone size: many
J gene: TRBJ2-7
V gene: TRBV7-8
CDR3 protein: CASSFKDSSYEQYF
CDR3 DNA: TGTGCCAGCAGCTTTAAGGACAGCTCCTACGAGCAGTACTTC

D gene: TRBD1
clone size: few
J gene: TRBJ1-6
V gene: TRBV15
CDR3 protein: CATSGTVNSPLHF
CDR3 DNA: TGTGCCACCAGCGGGACAGTAAATTCACCCCTCCACTTT

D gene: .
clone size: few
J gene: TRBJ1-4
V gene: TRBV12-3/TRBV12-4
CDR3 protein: CASSGTGVGNEKLFF
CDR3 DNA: TGTGCCAGCAGCGGAACGGGGGTAGGGAATGAAAAACTGTTTTTT

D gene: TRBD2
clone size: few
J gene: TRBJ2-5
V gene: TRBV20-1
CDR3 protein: CSAPTSGRSETQYF
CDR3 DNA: TGCAGTGCCCCGACTAGCGGGAGATCCGAGACCCAGTACTTC

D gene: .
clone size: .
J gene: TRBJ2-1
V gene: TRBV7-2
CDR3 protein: CASRGQTVNEQPF
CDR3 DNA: TGTGCCAGCCGAGGGCAGACCGTCAATGAGCAGCCCTTC

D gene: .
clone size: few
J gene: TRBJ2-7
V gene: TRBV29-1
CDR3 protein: CSVGSVRKDYEQYF
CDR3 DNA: TGCAGCGTGGGGTCGGTCAGGAAGGACTACGAGCAGTACTTC

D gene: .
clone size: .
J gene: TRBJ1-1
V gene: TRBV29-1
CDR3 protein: CSVKGGDTEAFF
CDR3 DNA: TGCAGCGTCAAAGGGGGGGACACTGAAGCTTTCTTT

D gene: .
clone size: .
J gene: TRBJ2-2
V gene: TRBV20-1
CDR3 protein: CSGSATSNTGELFF
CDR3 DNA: TGCAGTGGATCTGCCACCTCGAACACCGGGGAGCTGTTTTTT

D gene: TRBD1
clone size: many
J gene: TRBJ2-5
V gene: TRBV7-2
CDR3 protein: CASSLWGQQETQYF
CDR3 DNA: TGTGCCAGCAGCTTATGGGGACAGCAAGAGACCCAGTACTTC

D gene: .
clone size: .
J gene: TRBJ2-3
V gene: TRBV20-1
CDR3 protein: CSTRLSTDTQYF
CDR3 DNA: TGCAGCACTAGACTTAGCACAGATACGCAGTATTTT

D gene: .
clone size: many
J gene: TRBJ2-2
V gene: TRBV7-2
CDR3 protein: CASSLALQGTGELFF
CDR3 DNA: TGTGCCAGCAGCTTAGCGTTACAGGGCACCGGGGAGCTGTTTTTT

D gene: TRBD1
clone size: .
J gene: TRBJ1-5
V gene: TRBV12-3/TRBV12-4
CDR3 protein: CASTRTGGRDNQPQHF
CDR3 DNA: TGTGCCAGCACCCGAACAGGGGGCCGGGACAATCAGCCCCAGCATTTT

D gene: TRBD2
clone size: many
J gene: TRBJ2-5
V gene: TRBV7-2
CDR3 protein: CASSPGGGQETQYF
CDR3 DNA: TGTGCCAGCAGCCCGGGGGGGGGCCAAGAGACCCAGTACTTC

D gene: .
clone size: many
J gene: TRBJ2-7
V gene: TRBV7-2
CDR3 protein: CASSLDPGHEQYF
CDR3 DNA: TGTGCCAGCAGCTTAGATCCGGGCCACGAGCAGTACTTC

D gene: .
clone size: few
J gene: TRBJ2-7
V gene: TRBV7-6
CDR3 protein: CASSLTHGAGHYEQYF
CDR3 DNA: TGTGCCAGCAGCCTTACCCACGGGGCCGGTCACTACGAGCAGTACTTC

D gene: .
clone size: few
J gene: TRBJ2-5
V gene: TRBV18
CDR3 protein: CASSPRTPYQETQYF
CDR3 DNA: TGTGCCAGCTCACCCCGGACACCGTACCAAGAGACCCAGTACTTC

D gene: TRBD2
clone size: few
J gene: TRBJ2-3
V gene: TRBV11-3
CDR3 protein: CASSLLSGTSGAMNTQYF
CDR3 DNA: TGTGCCAGCAGCTTATTGAGTGGGACTAGCGGGGCTATGAATACGCAGTATTTT

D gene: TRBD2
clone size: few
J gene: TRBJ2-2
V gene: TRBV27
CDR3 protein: CATANAGGSGELFF
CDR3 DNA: TGTGCCACAGCTAACGCGGGAGGATCCGGGGAGCTGTTTTTT

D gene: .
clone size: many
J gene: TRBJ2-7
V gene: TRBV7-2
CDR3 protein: CASSLAIWSHEQYF
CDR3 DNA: TGTGCCAGCAGCTTAGCGATATGGAGCCACGAGCAGTACTTC

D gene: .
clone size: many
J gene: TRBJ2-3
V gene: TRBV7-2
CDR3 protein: CASSSGQLTDTQYF
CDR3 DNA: TGTGCCAGCAGCTCTGGACAGTTAACAGATACGCAGTATTTT

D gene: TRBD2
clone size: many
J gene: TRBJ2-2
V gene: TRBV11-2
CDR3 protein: CASSSRGSGVIGELFF
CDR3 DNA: TGTGCCAGCAGCTCCCGTGGTAGCGGGGTTATCGGGGAGCTGTTTTTT

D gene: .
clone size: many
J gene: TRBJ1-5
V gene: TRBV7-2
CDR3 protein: CASSPRDRESNQPQHF
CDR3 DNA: TGTGCCAGCAGCCCCCGCGACAGAGAGTCCAATCAGCCCCAGCATTTT

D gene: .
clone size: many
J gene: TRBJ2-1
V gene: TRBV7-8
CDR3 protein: CASSAASSRPSSYNEQFF
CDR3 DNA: TGTGCCAGCAGCGCCGCATCTAGCAGGCCGAGCTCCTACAATGAGCAGTTCTTC

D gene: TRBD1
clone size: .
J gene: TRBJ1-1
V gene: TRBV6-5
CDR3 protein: CATTLTGTEKTEAFF
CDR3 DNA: TGTGCCACCACCCTAACCGGGACAGAGAAGACTGAAGCTTTCTTT

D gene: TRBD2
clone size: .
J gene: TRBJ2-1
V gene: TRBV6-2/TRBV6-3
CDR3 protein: CASSYSSGRVNEQFF
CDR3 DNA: TGTGCCAGCAGTTACTCTAGCGGGAGAGTCAATGAGCAGTTCTTC

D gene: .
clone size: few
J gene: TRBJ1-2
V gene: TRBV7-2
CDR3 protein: CASSFRQRANYGYTF
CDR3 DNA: TGTGCCAGCAGCTTTCGACAGCGAGCTAACTATGGCTACACCTTC

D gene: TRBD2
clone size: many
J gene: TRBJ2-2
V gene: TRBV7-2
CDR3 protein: CASSPWPGGLGGELFF
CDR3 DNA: TGTGCCAGCAGTCCTTGGCCGGGGGGGCTGGGCGGGGAGCTGTTTTTT

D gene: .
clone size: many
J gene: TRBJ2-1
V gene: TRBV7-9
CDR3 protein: CASSRSVGYGYHEQFF
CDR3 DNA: TGTGCCAGCAGCCGATCTGTGGGCTACGGATACCATGAGCAGTTCTTC

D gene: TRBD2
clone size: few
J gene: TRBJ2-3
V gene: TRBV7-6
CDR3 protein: CAVLAGGTDTQYF
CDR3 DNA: TGTGCGGTCTTAGCGGGGGGAACAGATACGCAGTATTTT

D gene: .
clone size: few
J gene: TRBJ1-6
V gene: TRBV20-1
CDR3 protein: CSARAVKDGYSPLHF
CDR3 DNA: TGCAGTGCTAGAGCGGTAAAGGATGGGTATTCACCCCTCCACTTT

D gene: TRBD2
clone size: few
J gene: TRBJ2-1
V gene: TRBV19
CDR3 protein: CATMKLAGFNEQFF
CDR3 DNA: TGTGCCACGATGAAGTTAGCGGGATTCAATGAGCAGTTCTTC

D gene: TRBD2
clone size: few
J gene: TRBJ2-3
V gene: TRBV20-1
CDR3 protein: CSAFPPGGLDTQYF
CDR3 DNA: TGCAGTGCATTCCCCCCGGGGGGTCTAGATACGCAGTATTTT

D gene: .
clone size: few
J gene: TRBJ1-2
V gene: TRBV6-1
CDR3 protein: CASSVLPGGHYGYTF
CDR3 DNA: TGTGCCAGCAGTGTACTCCCGGGGGGCCACTATGGCTACACCTTC

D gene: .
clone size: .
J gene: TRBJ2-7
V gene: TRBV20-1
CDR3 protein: CSATEKAAGYEQYF
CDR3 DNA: TGCAGTGCTACCGAAAAAGCGGCTGGCTACGAGCAGTACTTC

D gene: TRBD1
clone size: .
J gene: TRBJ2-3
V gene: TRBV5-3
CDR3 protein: CASSVRRTGGGQGDTQYF
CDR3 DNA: TGTGCCAGCAGCGTAAGACGGACAGGGGGCGGACAGGGGGATACGCAGTATTTT